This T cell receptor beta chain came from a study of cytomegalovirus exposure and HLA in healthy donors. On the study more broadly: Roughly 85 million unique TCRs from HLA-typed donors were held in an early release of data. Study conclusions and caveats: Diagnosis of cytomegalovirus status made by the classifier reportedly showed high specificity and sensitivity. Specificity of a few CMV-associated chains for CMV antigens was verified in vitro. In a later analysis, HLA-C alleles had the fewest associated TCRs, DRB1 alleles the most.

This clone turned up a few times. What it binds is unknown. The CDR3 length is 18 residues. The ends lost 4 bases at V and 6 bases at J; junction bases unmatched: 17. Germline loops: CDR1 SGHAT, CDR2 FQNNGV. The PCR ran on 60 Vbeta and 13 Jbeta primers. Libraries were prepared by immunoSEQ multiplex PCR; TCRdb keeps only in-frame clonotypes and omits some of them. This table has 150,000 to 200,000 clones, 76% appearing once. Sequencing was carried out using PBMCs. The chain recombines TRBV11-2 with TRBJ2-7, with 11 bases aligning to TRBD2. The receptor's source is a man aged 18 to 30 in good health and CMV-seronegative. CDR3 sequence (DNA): TGTGCCAGCAGCTCGCCGGCTAGCGGGAGGCCTAGGACGCCCGAGCAGTACTTC. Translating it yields CASSSPASGRPRTPEQYF.